This passage covers 30 T cell receptor beta chains from one sample sequenced in a study of blood T cell repertoires in COVID-19. Measured with immunoSEQ multiplex PCR; TCRdb has only the in-frame clones, and not every one. Counted here are 87,000 or so clones, roughly 87% occurring once; the ten biggest clones make up approximately 2.9%. The sequencing sample was made of peripheral blood. The receptors shown here come from a woman between 50 and 59 years old with active or convalescent COVID-19.

The chain links TRBV5-1 to TRBJ2-7, with 12 bases matching TRBD2. Germline V lookup: CDR1 SGHRS, CDR2 YFSETQ. V lost 3 bases, J lost 2 bases, and 3 bases stayed unmatched. The CDR3 length is 15 residues. The CDR3 DNA follows: TGCGCCAGCAGCTCTGGACTAGCGGGGACCTACGAGCAGTACTTC. This sequence encodes CASSSGLAGTYEQYF.

This rearrangement joins TRBV5-4 to TRBJ2-7; possibly TRBD2 for D (5 bases). The CDR3 contains 13 residues. Trimming removed 2 bases at V and 2 bases at J, with 8 bases between. The V gene's germline CDR1 is SGHNT and CDR2 YYREEE (reference sequence). In DNA form, the CDR3 reads TGTGCCAGCAGCTTCGGGGATCCCTACGAGCAGTACTTC. Translation: CASSFGDPYEQYF.

V usage is TRBV27 and J usage is TRBJ1-2; 7 bases line up with TRBD1. This CDR3 comprises 13 residues. Per the germline V gene, CDR1 is MNHEY and CDR2 is SMNVEV (reference sequence). V dropped 4 bases and J dropped 8; count of bases not matched to a gene: 7. DNA of the CDR3: TGTGCCAGCAGTTCGACGACAGGGATGGGCTACACCTTC. This gives the protein CASSSTTGMGYTF.

The chain combines TRBV18 with TRBJ1-2, with TRBD1 identical over 7 bases. CDR3 size: 16 residues. Germline lookup yields CDR1 KGHSH and CDR2 LQKENI. V shed 3 bases and J 5 bases; nucleotides not matched to a gene: 12. The DNA of the CDR3 is TGTGCCAGCTCACCTTCAAACGGACAGGCTGTATATGGCTACACCTTC. It encodes CASSPSNGQAVYGYTF.

The rearrangement links TRBV5-8 to TRBJ1-1; 7 bases line up with TRBD1. After removal of 7 bases from V and 0 bases from J, the junction contained 3 bases not matched to a gene. CDR3 length: 13 residues. Germline V gene lookup returns CDR1 SGHTS and CDR2 YDEGEE. This CDR3 is CASPRGMNTEAFF. DNA for the CDR3: TGTGCCAGCCCCAGGGGGATGAACACTGAAGCTTTCTTT.

The chain is built from TRBV9 and TRBJ1-6; no definite D call. Trimming cost V 0 bases and J 10 bases, with 20 bases left between them. CDR1 SGDLS and CDR2 YYNGEE come from the germline V gene. The CDR3 is made up of 17 amino acids. The chain's CDR3 is CASSVAKRYSIRSPLHF. CDR3 sequence (DNA): TGTGCCAGCAGCGTAGCCAAACGGTACAGCATACGATCACCCCTCCACTTT.

This chain's CDR3 is CAISETGGTFNPYGYTF. CDR3 coding DNA: TGTGCCATCAGTGAGACAGGGGGCACTTTTAATCCGTATGGCTACACCTTC. This rearrangement joins TRBV10-3 to TRBJ1-2, with 9 bases lining up with TRBD1. Germline CDR1 ENHRY, CDR2 SYGVKD. The CDR3 covers 17 residues. Unmatched junction bases numbered 12, after V lost 2 bases and J lost 5 bases.

The V call is TRBV4-1, the J call TRBJ2-1; D is possibly TRBD2 (7 bases). V was trimmed by 0 bases and J by 12 bases, leaving 15 bases between them. Germline lookup yields CDR1 MGHRA and CDR2 YSYEKL. This CDR3 contains 14 residues. The CDR3 region is CASSQERGPGWQFF. The CDR3 nucleotides read TGCGCCAGCAGCCAAGAGCGGGGGCCCGGGTGGCAGTTCTTC.

This clone occurred once. The chain has TRBV12-5 and TRBJ2-1; D is perhaps TRBD2 (5 bases). Germline V gene data show CDR1 as LGHNT and CDR2 as FRNRAP. The CDR3 runs 12 residues. V lost 3 bases, J lost 6 bases, and 6 bases lay in between. In nucleotides, the CDR3 is TGTGCTAGTGGTTTTGAGGGCAATGAGCAGTTCTTC. This codes for CASGFEGNEQFF.

The chain employs TRBV6-5 and TRBJ1-3; D call uncertain. The CDR3 has 15 amino acids. The germline V gene has CDR1 MNHEY and CDR2 SVGAGI. V was pared by 5 bases and J by 3 bases, with 14 bases between. The CDR3 is CASSLGSGGGNTIYF. In DNA form, the CDR3 reads TGTGCCAGCAGTCTGGGGTCCGGAGGTGGAAACACCATATATTTT.

The genes are TRBV7-8 and TRBJ2-1; perhaps TRBD1 as D (6 bases). The V gene's germline CDR1 is SGHVS and CDR2 FQNEAQ. The CDR3 has 16 residues. Trimming left V 4 bases short and J 5 bases short, with 18 bases between. This CDR3 is CASSYRTDSGHNEQFF. In DNA form, the CDR3 reads TGTGCCAGCAGCTACAGGACGGACAGTGGGCACAATGAGCAGTTCTTC.

This clone was seen a few times. The J gene is TRBJ1-2, the V gene TRBV19; 7 nucleotides agree with TRBD1. The germline gives CDR1 LNHDA, CDR2 SQIVND (reference sequence). V lost 7 bases to trimming and J lost 8 bases; unmatched junction nucleotides: 10. This CDR3 has 13 residues. CDR3 nucleotides: TGTGCCAGTACAATCCGACAGGGTGGCGGCTACACCTTC. Its translation is CASTIRQGGGYTF.

This rearrangement joins TRBV6-1 to TRBJ1-3; TRBD1 aligns across 10 bases. This CDR3 comprises 14 residues. Per the germline V gene, CDR1 is MNHNS and CDR2 is SASEGT. V shed 3 bases, J shed 8 bases, and the junction held 4 bases outside the gene matches. The CDR3 loop is CASSDPGQGYTIYF. CDR3 DNA: TGTGCCAGCAGTGACCCGGGACAGGGGTACACCATATATTTT.

This clone appeared once. The chain carries TRBV7-9 and TRBJ2-7; 8 bases align to TRBD1. The CDR3 has 15 amino acids. Trimming cost V 5 bases and J 1 base; bases outside gene matches: 7. CDR1 is SEHNR and CDR2 is FQNEAQ in the germline V gene (reference sequence). The CDR3 here is CASSLTGQASYEQYF. The DNA of the CDR3 is TGTGCCAGCAGCCTCACGGGACAGGCATCCTACGAGCAGTACTTC.

This clone has just a few counts. This rearrangement joins TRBV5-8 to TRBJ2-7; possible D gene TRBD1, 6 bases. CDR3 length: 17 residues. Per germline, CDR1 SGHTS and CDR2 YDEGEE. The germline V and J ends were trimmed by 1 base and 1 base, with 18 bases remaining between them. Here the CDR3 DNA reads TGTGCCAGCAGCTTGAGGGGGTCGGGGACACAATCCTACGAGCAGTACTTC. The encoded protein is CASSLRGSGTQSYEQYF.

This sequence joins TRBV6-5 and TRBJ1-6, with TRBD1 as a possible D gene (5 bases). Trimming took off 0 bases at V and 9 bases at J, with 15 bases between the two ends. Germline V gives CDR1 MNHEY, CDR2 SVGAGI. The CDR3 is 16 amino acids. This CDR3 reads CASSYSGDTGVSPLHF. DNA for the CDR3: TGTGCCAGCAGTTACTCGGGCGACACAGGAGTTTCACCCCTCCACTTT.

This chain links TRBV6-5 with TRBJ1-4; TRBD1 matches at 7 bases. The CDR3 runs 14 residues. The germline V gene has CDR1 MNHEY and CDR2 SVGAGI. The ends lost 5 bases at V and 5 bases at J; junction bases unmatched: 5. The CDR3 reads CASSPGGWNEKLFF. CDR3 nucleotides: TGTGCCAGCAGTCCAGGGGGGTGGAATGAAAAACTGTTTTTT.

The J gene is TRBJ2-1, the V gene TRBV7-3; TRBD2 matches 7 bases. The germline V gene has CDR1 SGHTA and CDR2 FQGTGA. CDR3 size: 14 residues. Unmatched junction bases numbered 2, after V lost 6 bases and J lost 0 bases. This chain's CDR3 is CASRAGSSYNEQFF. DNA of the CDR3: TGTGCCAGCAGAGCGGGAAGCTCCTACAATGAGCAGTTCTTC.

In this sample, this clone turned up a few times. The CDR3 DNA reads as TGTGCCAGCAGCGTAGAGGCAGGGCACTACAATGAGCAGTTCTTC. It specifies CASSVEAGHYNEQFF. V usage is TRBV9 and J usage is TRBJ2-1; a weak D match, TRBD1 (5 bases). The CDR3 is 15 amino acids. Germline lookup yields CDR1 SGDLS and CDR2 YYNGEE. With 0 bases removed from V and 3 bases from J, the gap between germline ends came to 10 bases.

The V gene is TRBV19, the J gene TRBJ2-2; tentative D call: TRBD2 (5 bases). Deletions cut 7 bases from V and 0 bases from J, with 9 bases between. The CDR3 contains 14 residues. Germline loops: CDR1 LNHDA, CDR2 SQIVND (reference sequence). CDR3 loop: CASTLGANTGELFF. CDR3 nucleotide sequence: TGTGCCAGTACCCTGGGAGCGAACACCGGGGAGCTGTTTTTT.

The J gene is TRBJ1-3, the V gene TRBV7-9; D unresolved. This CDR3 region has 14 residues. Trimming cost V 5 bases and J 0 bases, with 8 bases left between them. Germline loops: CDR1 SEHNR, CDR2 FQNEAQ (reference sequence). Written as DNA, the CDR3 is TGTGCCAGCAGCCTACAGAGCTCTGGAAACACCATATATTTT. Its protein product is CASSLQSSGNTIYF.

This clone was picked up one time. The chain combines TRBV4-2 with TRBJ1-1, with 9 bases matching TRBD1. Germline trimming cut 0 bases from V and 0 bases from J; bases unmatched to any gene: 5. This CDR3 spans 17 amino acids. Germline V lookup: CDR1 LGHNA, CDR2 YNFKEQ. The chain's CDR3 is CASSQDGTGWMNTEAFF. The CDR3, as DNA: TGTGCCAGCAGCCAAGACGGGACAGGGTGGATGAACACTGAAGCTTTCTTT.

This chain connects TRBV7-2 to TRBJ1-1; weak D call: TRBD1 (5 bases). Trimming stripped 2 bases from V and 8 bases from J, with 12 bases between. The CDR3 extends over 13 amino acids. In germline, CDR1 is SGHTA, CDR2 FQGNSA. The CDR3 region is CASSLQATGEAFF. For the CDR3, the DNA is TGTGCCAGCAGCTTACAAGCTACAGGCGAAGCTTTCTTT.

The rearrangement joins TRBV12-5 to TRBJ1-1; possible D gene TRBD1, 6 bases. V lost 0 bases and J lost 8, with 16 bases in between. CDR1 and CDR2 (germline): LGHNT, FRNRAP. CDR3 length equals 15 residues. DNA for the CDR3: TGTGCTAGTGGTTTGGTCAGGAGAAGACAGGCCGAAGCTTTCTTT. This gives the protein CASGLVRRRQAEAFF.

A single count supports this clone. The chain recombines TRBV5-1 with TRBJ1-6; 7 bases are shared with TRBD1. CDR1 SGHRS and CDR2 YFSETQ come from the germline V gene. CDR3 length equals 15 residues. Unmatched junction bases numbered 10, after V lost 0 bases and J lost 13 bases. CDR3 in DNA: TGCGCCAGCAGCTTGGCCGTGGGACAGAGCCTTCCCCTCCACTTT. As protein: CASSLAVGQSLPLHF.

J is TRBJ1-3 and V is TRBV19, with D maybe TRBD1 (5 bases). This CDR3 is built from 19 residues. Trimming took 4 bases from V and 4 from J, leaving 26 bases between them. CDR1 is LNHDA and CDR2 is SQIVND in the germline V gene (reference sequence). In DNA form, the CDR3 reads TGTGCCAGTAGTAAAGAAAGGGCTACAGGAGCGGGGGAAGGAAACACCATATATTTT. Its protein product is CASSKERATGAGEGNTIYF. Supplemented by reference TRBV19 and TRBJ1-3, the full variable domain reads DGGITQSPKYLFRKEGQNVTLSCEQNLNHDAMYWYRQDPGQGLRLIYYSQIVNDFQKGDIAEGYSVSREKKESFPLTVTSAQKNPTAFYLCASSKERATGAGEGNTIYFGEGSWLTVV.

This sequence joins TRBV9 and TRBJ2-1, with a possible D match to TRBD2 (6 bases). V lost 5 bases and J lost 6, with 15 bases in between. Germline loops: CDR1 SGDLS, CDR2 YYNGEE. CDR3 length: 14 residues. CDR3 amino acids: CASSAAPSVNEQFF. In DNA, the CDR3 is TGTGCCAGCAGTGCCGCCCCTAGCGTCAATGAGCAGTTCTTC.

The V call is TRBV7-3, the J call TRBJ2-2; TRBD2 agrees at 10 bases. This CDR3 contains 16 residues. Germline V lookup: CDR1 SGHTA, CDR2 FQGTGA. The V segment lost 5 bases and the J segment 7 bases; nucleotides outside the gene matches: 10. CDR3 coding DNA: TGTGCCAGCAGCCCCGGGCTAGCGGGGGCACTCGGGGAGCTGTTTTTT. Its protein is CASSPGLAGALGELFF.

J is TRBJ1-1 and V is TRBV2; 7 bases are a match to TRBD1. J lost 0 bases, V lost 9 bases, and 7 bases had no gene match. CDR1 and CDR2 from the germline V gene are SNHLY and FYNNEI. The CDR3 spans 14 residues. This chain's CDR3 is CASQPGQMNTEAFF. The CDR3, as DNA: TGTGCCAGTCAGCCGGGACAGATGAACACTGAAGCTTTCTTT.

The V gene is TRBV29-1, the J gene TRBJ2-7; D might be TRBD2 (5 bases). The germline V and J ends were trimmed by 6 bases and 1 base, with 10 bases remaining between them. Per the germline V gene, CDR1 is SQVTM and CDR2 is ANQGSEA. The CDR3 has 12 amino acids. The chain's CDR3 is CSVEDGSYEQYF. CDR3 coding DNA: TGCAGCGTGGAGGACGGTTCCTACGAGCAGTACTTC.